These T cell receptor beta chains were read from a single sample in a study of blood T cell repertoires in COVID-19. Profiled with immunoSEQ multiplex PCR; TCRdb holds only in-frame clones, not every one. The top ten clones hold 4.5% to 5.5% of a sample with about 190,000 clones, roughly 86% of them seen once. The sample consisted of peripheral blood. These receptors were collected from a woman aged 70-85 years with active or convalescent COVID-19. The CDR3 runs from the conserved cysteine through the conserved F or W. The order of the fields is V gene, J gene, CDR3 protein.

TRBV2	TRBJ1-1	CASSDGGGDTEAFF
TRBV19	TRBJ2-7	CASSDPGTGQHEQYF
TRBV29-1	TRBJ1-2	CSVGEGVGGGYGYTF
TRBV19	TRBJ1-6	CASSIGRGSPLHF
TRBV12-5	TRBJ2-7	CASGGSGRATSYEQYF
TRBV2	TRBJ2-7	CASRASYEQYF
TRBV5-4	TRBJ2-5	CASCIAGQETQYF
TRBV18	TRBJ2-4	CASSPRGTGLNIQYF
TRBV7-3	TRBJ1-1	CARPARGGVLNTEAFF
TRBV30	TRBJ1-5	CAWGTDRINQPQHF
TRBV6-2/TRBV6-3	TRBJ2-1	CASSLGLAGVKFF
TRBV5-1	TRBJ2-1	CASSLGGGSHNEQFF
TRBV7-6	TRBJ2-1	CASSSGMGGGYNEQFF
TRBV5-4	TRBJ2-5	CASSLSEVRQETQYF
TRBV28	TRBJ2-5	CASSLPTGGGETQYF
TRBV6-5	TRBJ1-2	CASRDSFNPYGYTF
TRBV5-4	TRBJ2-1	CASSLGTAGGSYNEQFF
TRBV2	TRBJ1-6	CASRQGAASSPLHF
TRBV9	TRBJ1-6	CASSRQDRPSGPLHF
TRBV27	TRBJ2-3	CASSLKGRGLATDTQYF
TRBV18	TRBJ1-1	CASSPPKTGGLTEAFF
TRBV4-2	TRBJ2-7	CASSHTTDLSYEQYF
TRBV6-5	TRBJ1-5	CASSTQGIWQPQHF
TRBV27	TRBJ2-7	CASSPSPPPPGQYF
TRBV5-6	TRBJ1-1	CASSLFGTGFRDTEAFF
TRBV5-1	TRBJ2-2	CASSLSQTGAAGELFF
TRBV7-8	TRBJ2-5	CASSGRGPETQYF
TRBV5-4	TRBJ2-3	CASSSGTSSTDTQYF
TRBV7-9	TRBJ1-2	CASSFDYYGYTF
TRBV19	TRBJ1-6	CASSPVDRGFYSPLHF
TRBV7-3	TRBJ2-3	CASSSEGTSTDTQYF
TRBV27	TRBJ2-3	CASSWGLAGSDTQYF
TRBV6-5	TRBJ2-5	CASTPGYGWKTQYF
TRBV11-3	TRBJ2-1	CASSLVGGRAKGEQFF
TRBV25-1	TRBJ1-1	CASSESARAFF
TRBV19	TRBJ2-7	CARAQGSYEQYF
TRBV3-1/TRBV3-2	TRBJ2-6	CASTPRVGANVLTF